The 16 T cell receptor beta chains presented below share a single source sample, sequenced in a study of identifying expanded T cells in peripheral blood. The repertoire was sequenced with immunoSEQ multiplex PCR; TCRdb's copy has only in-frame clones and lacks some. The sample consists of tens of thousands of clones, more than 70% of them appearing once. The sample comprised blood. These receptors originate from a person aged 18 to 75 in good health.

J is TRBJ2-7 and V is TRBV7-2, with D possibly TRBD1 on 6 matching bases. This CDR3 region has 12 residues. Trimming removed 6 bases from V and 3 bases from J, with 9 bases in between. The germline V gene has CDR1 SGHTA and CDR2 FQGNSA. CDR3 amino acids: CASSLQGYEQYF. Here the CDR3 DNA reads TGTGCCAGCAGTTTACAGGGCTACGAGCAGTACTTC.

The chain is built from TRBV5-5 and TRBJ2-7; 7 nucleotides align to TRBD2. Germline values: CDR1 SGHKS, CDR2 YYEKEE (reference sequence). The ends lost 1 base at V and 6 bases at J; junction bases unmatched: 13. There are 16 residues in the CDR3. CDR3 in amino acids: CASSLISDPGRGEQYF. DNA for the CDR3: TGTGCCAGCAGCTTGATTTCGGACCCAGGGAGGGGCGAGCAGTACTTC.

The V gene is TRBV21-1, the J gene TRBJ2-1. TRBV21-1 is tagged as a pseudogene. CDR3 length: 12 residues. The CDR3 nucleotides read TGTGCCAGCAGCGAATGGGACAATGAGCAGTTCTTC. Its protein is CASSEWDNEQFF.

This chain uses TRBV7-2 with TRBJ2-2; D may be TRBD1 (5 bases). The CDR3 extends over 14 amino acids. The germline gives CDR1 SGHTA, CDR2 FQGNSA. V lost 2 bases, J lost 7 bases, and 11 bases lay in between. The CDR3 loop is CASSLLEGDGELFF. The CDR3 DNA sequence: TGTGCCAGCAGCTTACTAGAAGGGGACGGGGAGCTGTTTTTT. The variable domain in full, with the rest retrieved from reference TRBV7-2 and TRBJ2-2, is GAGVSQSPSNKVTEKGKDVELRCDPISGHTALYWYRQSLGQGLEFLIYFQGNSAPDKSGLPSDRFSAERTGGSVSTLTIQRTQQEDSAVYLCASSLLEGDGELFFGEGSRLTVL.

The chain combines TRBV4-3 with TRBJ1-2; tentative D call: TRBD1 (6 bases). This CDR3 is 14 amino acids long. CDR1 LGHNA and CDR2 YSLEER come from the germline V gene. Trimming cost V 4 bases and J 8 bases, with 17 bases left between them. CDR3 residues: CASSPSGGASGYTF. In nucleotides, the CDR3 is TGCGCCAGCAGCCCCTCGGGGGGCGCGTCCGGCTACACCTTC.

This chain connects TRBV5-6 to TRBJ2-7; D might be TRBD2 (5 bases). The CDR3 runs to 19 residues. Trimming removed 0 bases at V and 2 bases at J, with 24 bases between. Germline values: CDR1 SGHDT, CDR2 YYEEEE. The CDR3: CASSLASPLGLVKTYEQYF. CDR3 coding DNA: TGTGCCAGCAGCTTGGCCTCCCCATTAGGACTGGTCAAAACCTACGAGCAGTACTTC.

The chain employs TRBV7-9 and TRBJ2-5; D not resolved. The DNA end lines up better with TRBJ2-7; the J call may be wrong. CDR1 is SEHNR, CDR2 FQNEAQ, per germline (reference sequence). This CDR3 is built from 14 residues. CDR3: CASSLSRGSYEQYF. The CDR3 DNA follows: TGTGCCAGCAGCTTGTCCCGAGGATCCTACGAGCAGTACTTC.

J is TRBJ1-1 and V is TRBV14; D is perhaps TRBD1 (5 bases). The CDR3 is made up of 15 amino acids. From germline, CDR1 is SGHDN and CDR2 FVKESK. The ends were cut back, 2 bases at V and 3 bases at J, with 13 bases in the middle. The CDR3: CASSQQTGAYTEAFF. The CDR3 DNA reads as TGTGCCAGCAGCCAACAGACCGGGGCTTACACTGAAGCTTTCTTT. Based on the CDR3 plus reference TRBV14 and TRBJ1-1, the full variable domain is EAGVTQFPSHSVIEKGQTVTLRCDPISGHDNLYWYRRVMGKEIKFLLHFVKESKQDESGMPNNRFLAERTGGTYSTLKVQPAELEDSGVYFCASSQQTGAYTEAFFGQGTRLTVV.

This clone has only one observation. The V gene is TRBV19, the J gene TRBJ1-5, with TRBD1 as a possible D gene (5 bases). The germline V gene has CDR1 LNHDA and CDR2 SQIVND (reference sequence). Trimming took 1 base from V and 3 from J, leaving 10 bases between them. The CDR3 totals 15 residues. The CDR3 loop reads CASSIVMGVNQPQHF. CDR3 DNA sequence: TGTGCCAGTAGTATAGTAATGGGGGTCAATCAGCCCCAGCATTTT.

J is TRBJ2-7 and V is TRBV7-9; D tentatively fits TRBD1 or TRBD2 (5 bases each). The germline CDR1 and CDR2 sequences are SEHNR and FQNEAQ (reference sequence). The V end lost 5 bases, the J end lost 5 bases, and 10 bases lay between the germline ends. This CDR3 contains 12 residues. The CDR3 coding sequence is TGTGCCAGCAGCCCAGGGACGGACGAGCAGTACTTC. This codes for CASSPGTDEQYF.

In its sample, this clone was seen once. This rearrangement joins TRBV5-4 to TRBJ2-6, with TRBD1 matching over 9 bases. The CDR3 totals 17 residues. Per germline, CDR1 SGHNT and CDR2 YYREEE (reference sequence). Unmatched junction bases numbered 8, after V lost 3 bases and J lost 4 bases. The CDR3 DNA reads as TGTGCCAGCAGCTCTCCGGGACAGGGCTCCGGGGCCAACGTCCTGACTTTC. The encoded protein is CASSSPGQGSGANVLTF.

This clone has a single count. The CDR3 DNA follows: TGCGCCAGCAGCTTGAACCCATTTGATGGCTACACCTTC. This translates into CASSLNPFDGYTF. The chain joins TRBV4-3 to TRBJ1-2; D gene unclear. CDR1 LGHNA and CDR2 YSLEER come from the germline V gene. This CDR3 has 13 residues. Trimming stripped 5 bases from V and 6 bases from J, with 13 bases between.

This chain connects TRBV29-1 to TRBJ1-1, with D maybe TRBD1 (5 bases). The length of the CDR3 is 11 residues. V was clipped by 6 bases and J by 8 bases, with 13 bases between them. The V gene's germline CDR1 is SQVTM and CDR2 ANQGSEA. For the CDR3, the DNA is TGCAGCGTGTTAACAGGAGTAGAAGCTTTCTTT. Amino acids: CSVLTGVEAFF.

The chain links TRBV2 to TRBJ2-3; D is possibly TRBD2 (6 bases). Germline-derived CDR1 and CDR2 are SNHLY and FYNNEI. CDR3 length: 14 amino acids. Trimming took 8 bases from V and 1 from J, leaving 13 bases between them. CDR3 sequence reads: CASGQSGGTDTQYF. CDR3 DNA: TGTGCCAGCGGTCAGTCGGGGGGCACAGATACGCAGTATTTT.

This chain links TRBV7-2 with TRBJ1-2; TRBD1 aligns across 10 bases. Trimming at V came to 0 bases and at J to 8 bases, leaving 3 bases not matched to a gene. The CDR3 runs 14 residues. Germline V CDR1 and CDR2: SGHTA, FQGNSA. CDR3 in amino acids: CASSLATGGPGYTF. CDR3 DNA: TGTGCCAGCAGCTTAGCGACAGGGGGCCCGGGCTACACCTTC.

This sequence joins TRBV5-4 and TRBJ2-7; no firm D call. Trimming left V 4 bases short and J 5 bases short, with 16 bases between. The CDR3 runs 14 residues. From germline, CDR1 is SGHNT and CDR2 YYREEE (reference sequence). The CDR3 nucleotides are TGTGCCAGCAGCGACCGAAACATTGGAAACGAGCAGTACTTC. Protein sequence: CASSDRNIGNEQYF.